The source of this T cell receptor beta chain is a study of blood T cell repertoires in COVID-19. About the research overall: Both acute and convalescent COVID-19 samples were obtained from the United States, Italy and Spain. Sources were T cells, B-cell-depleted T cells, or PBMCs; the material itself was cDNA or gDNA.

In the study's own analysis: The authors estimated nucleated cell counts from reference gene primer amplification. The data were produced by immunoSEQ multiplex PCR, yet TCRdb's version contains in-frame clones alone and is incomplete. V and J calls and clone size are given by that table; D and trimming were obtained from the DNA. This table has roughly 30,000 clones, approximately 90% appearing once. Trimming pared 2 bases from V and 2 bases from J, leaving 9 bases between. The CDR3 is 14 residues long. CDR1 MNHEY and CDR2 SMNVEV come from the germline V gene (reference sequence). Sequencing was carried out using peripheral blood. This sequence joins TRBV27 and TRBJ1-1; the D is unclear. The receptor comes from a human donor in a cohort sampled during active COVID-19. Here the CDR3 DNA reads TGTGCCAGCAGTTTAAATGAGATCAACACTGAAGCTTTCTTT. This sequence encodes CASSLNEINTEAFF.